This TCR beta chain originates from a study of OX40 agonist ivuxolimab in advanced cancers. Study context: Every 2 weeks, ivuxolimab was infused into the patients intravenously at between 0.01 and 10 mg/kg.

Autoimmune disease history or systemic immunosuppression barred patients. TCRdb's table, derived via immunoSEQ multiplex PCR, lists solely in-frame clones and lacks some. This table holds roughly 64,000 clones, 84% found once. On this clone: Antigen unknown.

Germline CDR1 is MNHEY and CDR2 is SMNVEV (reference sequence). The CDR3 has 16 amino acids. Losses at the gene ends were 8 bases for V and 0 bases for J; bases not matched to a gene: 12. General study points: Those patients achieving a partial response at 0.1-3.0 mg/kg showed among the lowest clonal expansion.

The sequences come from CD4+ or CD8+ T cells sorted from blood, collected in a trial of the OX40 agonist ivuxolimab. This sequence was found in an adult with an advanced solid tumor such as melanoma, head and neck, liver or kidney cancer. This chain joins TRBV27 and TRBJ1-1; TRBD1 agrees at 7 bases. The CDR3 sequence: CASGRGRGPMNTEAFF. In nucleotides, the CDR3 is TGTGCCAGCGGGAGGGGGCGCGGGCCCATGAACACTGAAGCTTTCTTT.